The 27 T cell receptor beta chains in this list originate from one sample, sequenced in a study of tumor-infiltrating lymphocytes in primary liver carcinoma (TCRdb year 2017). Instrument used: Illumina HiSeq 2500. Using a constant-region primer and ProtoScript II reverse transcriptase, TCRbeta-specific cDNA was reverse-transcribed from 500 ng total RNA. Construction of the TCRbeta libraries relied on three nested rounds of multiplex PCR, following a slightly modified ARM-PCR procedure. The first two PCR rounds used multiplex TRBV1-TRBV30 forward primers with a Cbeta reverse primer, each for 10 cycles. TCRdb applied fastp at Q25 and MiXCR to the public reads, then kept only in-frame beta chains. Every distinct CDR3 protein forms one entry, paired with its most common genes and DNA. This sample is represented by approximately 330,000 distinct CDR3 sequences; around 60% of them were singletons. The ten largest clones take up under 8% of the sample.

TRIzol reagent was used to extract blood RNA from unsorted whole blood, while the DNeasy Blood & Tissue kit provided the germline DNA. The specimen was peripheral blood. These receptors were collected from a man in his forties with primary liver carcinoma and hepatitis B virus infection.

This clonotype was counted ten times or more. V and J are TRBV10-3 and TRBJ1-5; tentatively, D is TRBD1 (5 bases). V lost 2 bases to trimming and J lost 1 base, with 6 bases between them. Germline V CDR1 and CDR2: ENHRY, SYGVKD. This CDR3 has 14 amino acids. This CDR3 is CAISEGGSNQPQHF. CDR3 DNA: TGTGCCATCAGTGAGGGGGGGAGCAATCAGCCCCAGCATTTT.

Worth noting for this clonotype: The junction and the germline gene differ at one end; a read error may be behind it. This chain uses TRBV12-3 or TRBV12-4 with TRBJ1-4; a possible D gene is TRBD1 (5 bases). The length of the CDR3 is 15 residues. The CDR3 spells CVSSPPRAGNEKVFF. As DNA, the CDR3 is TGTGTCAGCAGTCCCCCCAGGGCCGGTAATGAAAAAGTGTTTTTT.

The sample holds many counts of this clonotype. This chain links TRBV6-1 with TRBJ2-6; D call uncertain. V was shortened by 7 bases and J by 1 base, with 8 bases between the two germline ends. The germline V gene encodes CDR1 MNHNS and CDR2 SASEGT. CDR3 size: 14 residues. The CDR3 sequence is CASTGSSGANVLTF. As DNA, the CDR3 is TGTGCCAGCACGGGTTCATCTGGGGCCAACGTCCTGACTTTC.

About this clonotype: This could be a read error, since a much larger clone is one nucleotide away. The chain employs TRBV12-3 or TRBV12-4 and TRBJ2-7; D remains ambiguous. The V gene lost 7 bases and the J gene lost 4 bases, with 8 bases spanning the gap. The CDR3 is 11 residues long. The CDR3 loop is CASTKCYEQYF. The CDR3 DNA sequence: TGTGCCAGCACCAAATGTTACGAGCAGTACTTC.

Points on this clonotype: Being one base from a much bigger clone, this may be a read error. Lacking the conserved final phenylalanine or tryptophan, this CDR3 likely reflects a read error. V gene TRBV30 combines with J gene TRBJ2-5, with 9 positions matching TRBD1. The CDR3 has 15 amino acids. J gave up 4 bases and V 0 bases, and 6 bases lay outside the gene matches. Germline CDR1 and CDR2: GTSNPN and SVGIG (reference sequence). The CDR3 spells CAWSVRGTGRETQYL. As DNA, the CDR3 is TGTGCCTGGAGTGTTAGGGGGACAGGGCGAGAGACCCAGTACCTC.

The V and J genes are TRBV28 and TRBJ2-7; D remains ambiguous. CDR1 is MDHEN and CDR2 is SYDVKM in the germline V gene. Deletions cut 5 bases from V and 2 bases from J, with 10 bases between. This CDR3 has 13 residues. The CDR3 DNA follows: TGTGCCAGCAGTCAGACGATACCCTACGAGCAGTACTTC. This sequence encodes CASSQTIPYEQYF.

Of note for this clonotype: Its ends do not fully match the called genes, so a read error is possible. The chain links TRBV4-1 to TRBJ2-1; 11 nucleotides align to TRBD2. This CDR3 spans 15 amino acids. CDR1 MGHRA and CDR2 YSYEKL come from the germline V gene. The CDR3: CASSQELTSGNVQFF. The CDR3, as DNA: TGCGCCAGCAGCCAAGAGCTGACTAGCGGGAATGTGCAGTTCTTC.

J is TRBJ2-7 and V is TRBV4-3; D remains unclear. The length of the CDR3 is 16 residues. Per germline, CDR1 LGHNA and CDR2 YSLEER. V lost 0 bases to trimming and J lost 2 bases, with 14 bases between them. This CDR3 is CASSQDLIGVPYEQYF. In DNA, the CDR3 is TGCGCCAGCAGCCAAGATCTAATAGGTGTCCCCTACGAGCAGTACTTC.

The rearrangement joins TRBV24-1 to TRBJ2-7, with 8 bases that match TRBD2. The CDR3 is 21 amino acids. Germline V lookup: CDR1 KGHDR, CDR2 SFDVKD. V shed 4 bases and J 2 bases; nucleotides not matched to a gene: 24. The CDR3 coding sequence is TGTGCCACCAGTGAAAACCCTGCGGGGACTAGGGGGAGGCCATTGACCTACGAGCAGTACTTC. Translated: CATSENPAGTRGRPLTYEQYF.

The chain uses TRBV7-9 and TRBJ1-1; 8 bases align to TRBD1. Trimming cost V 6 bases and J 0 bases; bases outside gene matches: 6. The length of the CDR3 is 15 residues. CDR1 is SEHNR, CDR2 FQNEAQ, per germline (reference sequence). CDR3: CASRPRGRMNTEAFF. The CDR3, as DNA: TGTGCCAGCAGGCCCAGGGGGCGGATGAACACTGAAGCTTTCTTT.

The V gene is TRBV30, the J gene TRBJ2-7; the match to TRBD1 covers 8 bases. Losses at the gene ends were 3 bases for V and 9 bases for J; bases not matched to a gene: 4. The CDR3 is made up of 11 amino acids. Germline CDR1 GTSNPN, CDR2 SVGIG (reference sequence). This chain's CDR3 is CAWSQGAWQYF. In DNA form, the CDR3 reads TGTGCCTGGAGCCAGGGGGCTTGGCAGTACTTC.

The table lists this clonotype with a count of one. The junction shows a germline mismatch at one end, possibly a read error. CDR3 bases: TGTGCCAGCTGCTTGCTAACTGTACAAGAGACCCAGTACTTC. Its translation: CASCLLTVQETQYF. This chain uses TRBV5-6 with TRBJ2-5; D is unresolved. Germline values: CDR1 SGHDT, CDR2 YYEEEE. This CDR3 comprises 14 residues.

Details on this clonotype: One end of the junction does not line up with germline, which may come from a read error. This chain connects TRBV7-8 to TRBJ1-4, with no clear D. Per germline, CDR1 SGHVS and CDR2 FQNEAQ. This CDR3 spans 14 amino acids. CDR3 region: CASGLERVKEKLFF. The CDR3 bases are TGTGCCAGCGGCTTAGAACGGGTGAAGGAAAAACTGTTTTTT.

A remark on this clonotype: This clone may be a read error of a much larger clone one base away. The rearrangement uses TRBV6-6 and TRBJ2-4; no firm D call. The CDR3 spans 12 residues. Germline CDR1 reads MNHNY; CDR2 reads SVGAGI (reference sequence). Between the trimmed V and J ends, which lost 4 bases and 11 bases, there was a span of 12 bases. The chain's CDR3 is CASSSTANVQYF. The CDR3 DNA is TGTGCCAGCAGTTCAACGGCTAACGTTCAGTACTTC.

This sequence joins TRBV13 and TRBJ2-5; 7 positions match TRBD1. The germline CDR1 and CDR2 sequences are PRHDT and FYEKMQ (reference sequence). The V segment lost 2 bases and the J segment 4 bases; nucleotides outside the gene matches: 10. The CDR3 sequence is 16 residues long. The CDR3, as DNA: TGTGCCAGCAGCTTAACCGGGGCAGGGGGTGTAGAGACCCAGTACTTC. It is translated as CASSLTGAGGVETQYF.

With respect to this clonotype: This may come from a read error, since a much larger clone is one base off. CDR3 bases: TGTGCCAGCAGTGAAGTGGAGATTCAGAGGGAGCAGTACTTC. It codes for CASSEVEIQREQYF. The rearrangement links TRBV6-1 to TRBJ2-7; no definite D call. Germline V gene lookup returns CDR1 MNHNS and CDR2 SASEGT. The V end was cut by 1 base, the J end by 7 bases, with 14 bases between. The CDR3 has 14 amino acids.

Turning to this clonotype: One end of the junction does not line up with germline, which may come from a read error. This chain connects TRBV5-4 to TRBJ1-1; no clear D. The germline V gene has CDR1 SGHNT and CDR2 YYREEE (reference sequence). This CDR3 spans 14 amino acids. In DNA form, the CDR3 reads TGTGCCAGCAGCTTGGCCGGAGTGAACGCTGAAGCTTTCTTT. Translation: CASSLAGVNAEAFF.

Remarks on this clonotype: The junction does not match germline at one end; this may be a read error. The gene calls are TRBV11-1 and TRBJ2-3; no clear D gene. The CDR3 extends over 15 amino acids. The V gene's germline CDR1 is SGHAT and CDR2 FQDESV (reference sequence). CDR3 bases: TGTGCCTGCAGTTCGGATACTCAGCTGACCGATACGCAGTATTTT. As protein: CACSSDTQLTDTQYF.

This clonotype was seen at least ten times. CDR3 amino acids: CASSSGTGGVETQYF. Here the CDR3 DNA reads TGTGCCAGCAGCTCTGGGACAGGGGGCGTTGAGACCCAGTACTTC. The V and J genes are TRBV11-3 and TRBJ2-5; TRBD1 agrees at 12 bases. Germline V gives CDR1 SGHNT, CDR2 YENEEA. Germline trimming cut 4 bases from V and 5 bases from J; bases unmatched to any gene: 5. CDR3 length: 15 amino acids.

As regards this clonotype: One junction end does not reproduce the germline sequence, and a read error may be involved. The gene calls are TRBV6-6 and TRBJ1-2; weak D call: TRBD1 (6 bases). The CDR3 length is 13 residues. Looked up from germline, CDR1 is MNHNY and CDR2 is SVGAGI (reference sequence). The CDR3, as DNA: TGTGCCAGCAGGACACAGGGCTACTATGACTACACCTTC. Encoded protein: CASRTQGYYDYTF.

V is TRBV6-2 or TRBV6-3 and J is TRBJ2-2; possibly TRBD2 for D (5 bases). The CDR3 totals 15 residues. Germline assignment: CDR1 MNHEY and CDR2 SVGEGT. V was shortened by 6 bases and J by 0 bases, with 11 bases between the two germline ends. The CDR3 DNA sequence: TGTGCCAGCAGAGCCGGACTTACGAACACCGGGGAGCTGTTTTTT. Translated: CASRAGLTNTGELFF.

About this clonotype: A much bigger clone sits one base away, suggesting this may be a read error. The chain recombines TRBV12-3 or TRBV12-4 with TRBJ1-4, with D perhaps TRBD1 (6 bases). CDR3 size: 15 residues. Trimming stripped 2 bases from V and 12 bases from J, with 19 bases between. Written as DNA, the CDR3 is TGTGCCAGCAGTTTACATACAGGGTTAGGAGAAGAACTGTTTTTT. Translation gives CASSLHTGLGEELFF.

This chain's CDR3 is CSVGRGQTYEQYF. The CDR3 DNA follows: TGTTCCGTCGGTAGGGGACAGACTTACGAGCAGTACTTC. The genes are TRBV10-3 and TRBJ2-7, with TRBD1 matching over 7 bases. Germline V gives CDR1 ENHRY, CDR2 SYGVKD. The CDR3 sequence is 13 residues long.

As concerns this clonotype: A read error may be the cause here, since a much bigger clone is one base away. CDR3 coding DNA: TGTGCCAGCATAAAACGGTCGGGACAGGGGTCCTACGAGCAGTACTTC. As protein: CASIKRSGQGSYEQYF. This chain connects TRBV6-2 or TRBV6-3 to TRBJ2-7, with TRBD1 matching over 10 bases. V lost 7 bases to trimming and J lost 1 base; unmatched junction nucleotides: 10. This CDR3 region has 16 residues. Germline CDR1 is MNHEY and CDR2 is SVGEGT.

This clonotype was seen a handful of times. The gene calls are TRBV24-1 and TRBJ2-1, with 9 bases matching TRBD2. The CDR3 runs 16 residues. J gave up 8 bases and V 3 bases, and 10 bases lay outside the gene matches. From germline, CDR1 is KGHDR and CDR2 SFDVKD. The CDR3 protein is CATSDPGVAGVHEQFF. DNA for the CDR3: TGTGCCACCAGTGATCCCGGGGTAGCGGGAGTACATGAGCAGTTCTTC.

To note about this clonotype: The junction and the germline gene differ at one end; a read error may be behind it. The chain carries TRBV6-1 and TRBJ2-6, with D perhaps matching TRBD1 (6 bases). This CDR3 is built from 16 residues. CDR1 MNHNS and CDR2 SASEGT come from the germline V gene. DNA of the CDR3: TGTGCCAGCAGTGTCGGACAGAGCTCTGGGGCCGACGTCCTGACTTTC. Encoded protein: CASSVGQSSGADVLTF.

Regarding this clonotype: This may stem from a read error, because a much larger clone lies one nucleotide away. This chain uses TRBV6-2 or TRBV6-3 with TRBJ1-2; D remains unclear. The CDR3 is 12 amino acids. Germline V gene lookup returns CDR1 MNHEY and CDR2 SVGEGT. V gave up 6 bases and J gave up 4 bases, with 9 bases separating them. The DNA of the CDR3 is TGTGCCAGCAGCCAAGATTGCTATGGCTACACCTTC. This sequence encodes CASSQDCYGYTF.